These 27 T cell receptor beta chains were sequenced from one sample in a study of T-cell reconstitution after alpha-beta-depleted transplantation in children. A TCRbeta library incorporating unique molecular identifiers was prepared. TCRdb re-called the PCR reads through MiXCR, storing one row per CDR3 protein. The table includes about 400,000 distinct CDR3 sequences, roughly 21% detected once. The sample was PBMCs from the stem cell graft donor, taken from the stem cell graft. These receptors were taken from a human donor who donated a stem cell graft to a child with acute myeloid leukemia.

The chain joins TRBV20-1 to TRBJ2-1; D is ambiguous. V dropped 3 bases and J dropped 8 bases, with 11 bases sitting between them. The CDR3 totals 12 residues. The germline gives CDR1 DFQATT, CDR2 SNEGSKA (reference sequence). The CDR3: CSASVRRDEQFF. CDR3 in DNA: TGCAGTGCTAGCGTCCGTCGAGATGAGCAGTTCTTC.

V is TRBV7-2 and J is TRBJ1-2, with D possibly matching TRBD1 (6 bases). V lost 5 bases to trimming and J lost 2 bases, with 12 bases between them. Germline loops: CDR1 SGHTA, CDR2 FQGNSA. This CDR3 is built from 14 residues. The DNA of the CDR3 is TGTGCCAGCAGCCCCTCACAGGGAAACTATGGCTACACCTTC. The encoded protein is CASSPSQGNYGYTF.

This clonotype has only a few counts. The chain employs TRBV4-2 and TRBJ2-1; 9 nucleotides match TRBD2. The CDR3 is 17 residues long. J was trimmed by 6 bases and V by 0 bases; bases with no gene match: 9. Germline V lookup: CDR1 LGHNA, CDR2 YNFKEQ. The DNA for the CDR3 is TGTGCCAGCAGCCAAGAGATCGGCGGGAGGGCCGCCAATGAGCAGTTCTTC. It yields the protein CASSQEIGGRAANEQFF.

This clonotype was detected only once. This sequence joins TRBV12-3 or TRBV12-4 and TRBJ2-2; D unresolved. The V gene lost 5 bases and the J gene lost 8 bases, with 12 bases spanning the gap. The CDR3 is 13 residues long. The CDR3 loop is CASSTLPAGELFF. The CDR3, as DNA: TGTGCCAGCAGTACCCTCCCAGCGGGGGAGCTGTTTTTT.

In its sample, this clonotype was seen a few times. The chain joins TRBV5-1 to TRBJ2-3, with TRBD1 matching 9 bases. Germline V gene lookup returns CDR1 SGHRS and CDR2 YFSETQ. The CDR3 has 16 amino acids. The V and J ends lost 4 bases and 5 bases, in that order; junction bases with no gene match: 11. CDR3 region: CASSLHSGQGEDTQYF. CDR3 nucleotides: TGCGCCAGCAGCCTCCATTCGGGACAGGGAGAAGATACGCAGTATTTT.

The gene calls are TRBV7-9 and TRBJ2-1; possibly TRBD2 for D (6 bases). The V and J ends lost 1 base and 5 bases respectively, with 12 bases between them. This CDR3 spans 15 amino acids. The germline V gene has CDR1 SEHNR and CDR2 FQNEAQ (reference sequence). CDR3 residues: CASSLVGGTDNEQFF. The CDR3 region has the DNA TGTGCCAGCAGCTTAGTAGGAGGGACCGACAATGAGCAGTTCTTC.

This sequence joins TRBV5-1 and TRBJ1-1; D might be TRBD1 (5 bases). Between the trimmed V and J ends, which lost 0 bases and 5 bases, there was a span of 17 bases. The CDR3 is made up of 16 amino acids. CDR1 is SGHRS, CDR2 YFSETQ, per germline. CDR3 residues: CASSLEATVVSTEAFF. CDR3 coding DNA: TGCGCCAGCAGCTTGGAAGCGACAGTTGTCTCGACTGAAGCTTTCTTT. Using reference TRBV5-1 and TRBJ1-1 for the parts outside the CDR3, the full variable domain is KAGVTQTPRYLIKTRGQQVTLSCSPISGHRSVSWYQQTPGQGLQFLFEYFSETQRNKGNFPGRFSGRQFSNSRSEMNVSTLELGDSALYLCASSLEATVVSTEAFFGQGTRLTVV.

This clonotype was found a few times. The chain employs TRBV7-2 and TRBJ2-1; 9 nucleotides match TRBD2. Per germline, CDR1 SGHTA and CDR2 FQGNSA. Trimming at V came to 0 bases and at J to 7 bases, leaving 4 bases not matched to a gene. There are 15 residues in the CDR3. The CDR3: CASSLALAGTNEQFF. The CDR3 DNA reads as TGTGCCAGCAGCTTAGCACTAGCGGGTACTAATGAGCAGTTCTTC.

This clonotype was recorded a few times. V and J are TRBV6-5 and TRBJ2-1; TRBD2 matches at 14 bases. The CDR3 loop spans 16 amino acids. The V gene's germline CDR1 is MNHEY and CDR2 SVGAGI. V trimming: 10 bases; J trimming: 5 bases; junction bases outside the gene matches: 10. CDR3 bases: TGTGCCACCGATGGGACTAGCGGGAGTTTGAACAATGAGCAGTTCTTC. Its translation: CATDGTSGSLNNEQFF.

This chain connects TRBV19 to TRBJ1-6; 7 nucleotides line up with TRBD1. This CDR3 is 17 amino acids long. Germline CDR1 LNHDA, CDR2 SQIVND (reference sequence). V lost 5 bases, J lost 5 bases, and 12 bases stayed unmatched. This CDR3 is CASSWSTGTADNSPLHF. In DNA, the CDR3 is TGTGCCAGTAGTTGGTCCACCGGGACAGCGGATAATTCACCCCTCCACTTT.

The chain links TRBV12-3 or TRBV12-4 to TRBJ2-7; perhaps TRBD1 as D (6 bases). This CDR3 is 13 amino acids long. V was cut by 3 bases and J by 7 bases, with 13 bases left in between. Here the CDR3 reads CASSFRGTGEQYF. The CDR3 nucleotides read TGTGCCAGCAGTTTTAGGGGGACGGGAGAGCAGTACTTC.

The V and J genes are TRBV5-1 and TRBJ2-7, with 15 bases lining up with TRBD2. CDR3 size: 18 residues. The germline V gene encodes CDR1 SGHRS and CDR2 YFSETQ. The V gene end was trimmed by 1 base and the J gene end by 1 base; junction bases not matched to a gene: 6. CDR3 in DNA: TGCGCCAGCAGCTTGCGGACTAGCGGGAGGGACAAATCCTACGAGCAGTACTTC. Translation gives CASSLRTSGRDKSYEQYF.

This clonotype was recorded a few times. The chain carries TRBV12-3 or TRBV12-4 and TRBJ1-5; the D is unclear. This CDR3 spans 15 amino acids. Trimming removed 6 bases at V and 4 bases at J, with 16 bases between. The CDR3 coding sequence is TGTGCCAGCAGGCCCAGCGGGCGTCAGAATCAGCCCCAGCATTTT. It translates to CASRPSGRQNQPQHF.

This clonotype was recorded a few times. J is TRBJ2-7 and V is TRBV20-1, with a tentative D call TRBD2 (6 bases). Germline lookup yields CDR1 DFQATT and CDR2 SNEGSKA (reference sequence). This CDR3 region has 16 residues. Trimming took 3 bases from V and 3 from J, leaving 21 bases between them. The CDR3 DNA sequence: TGCAGTGCTAGTAGTTTGGGCGGGGTCACTAACTACGAGCAGTACTTC. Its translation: CSASSLGGVTNYEQYF.

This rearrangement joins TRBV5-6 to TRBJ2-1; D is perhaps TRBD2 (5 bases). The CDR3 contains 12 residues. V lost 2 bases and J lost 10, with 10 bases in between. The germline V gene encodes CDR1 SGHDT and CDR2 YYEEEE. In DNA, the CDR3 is TGTGCCAGCAGCTTACCGCTAGCCGAGCAGTTCTTC. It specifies CASSLPLAEQFF.

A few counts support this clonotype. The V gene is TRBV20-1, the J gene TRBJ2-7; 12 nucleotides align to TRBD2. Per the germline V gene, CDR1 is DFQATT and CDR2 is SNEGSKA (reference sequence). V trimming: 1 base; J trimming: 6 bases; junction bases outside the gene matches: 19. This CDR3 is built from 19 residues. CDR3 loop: CSARVNGPSGLAGRGEQYF. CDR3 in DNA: TGCAGTGCTAGAGTTAACGGCCCGAGCGGACTAGCGGGGCGAGGCGAGCAGTACTTC.

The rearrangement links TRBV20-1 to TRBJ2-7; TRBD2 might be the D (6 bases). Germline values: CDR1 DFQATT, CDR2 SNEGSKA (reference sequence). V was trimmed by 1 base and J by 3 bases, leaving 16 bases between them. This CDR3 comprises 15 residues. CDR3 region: CSARAAPGLSYEQYF. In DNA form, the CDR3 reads TGCAGTGCTAGAGCCGCGCCGGGACTGAGCTACGAGCAGTACTTC.

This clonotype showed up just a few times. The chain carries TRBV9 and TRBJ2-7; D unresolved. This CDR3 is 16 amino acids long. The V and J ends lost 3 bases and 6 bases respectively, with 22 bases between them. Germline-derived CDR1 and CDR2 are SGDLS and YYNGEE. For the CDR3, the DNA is TGTGCCAGCAGCGCCTCCCTCGTTGCCGGGTCGGTCGAGCAGTACTTC. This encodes CASSASLVAGSVEQYF.

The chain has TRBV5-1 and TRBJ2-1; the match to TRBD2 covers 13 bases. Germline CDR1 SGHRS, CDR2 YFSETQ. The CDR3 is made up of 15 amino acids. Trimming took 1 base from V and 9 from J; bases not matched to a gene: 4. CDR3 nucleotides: TGCGCCAGCAGCTTGCCACTAGCGGGAGGGGGTGAGCAGTTCTTC. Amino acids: CASSLPLAGGGEQFF.

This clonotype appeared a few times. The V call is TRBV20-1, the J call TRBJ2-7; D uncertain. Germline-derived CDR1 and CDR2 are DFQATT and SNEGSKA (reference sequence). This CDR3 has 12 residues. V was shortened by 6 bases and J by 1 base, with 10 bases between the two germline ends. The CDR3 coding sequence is TGCAGTGCGTTAAGGGATTCCTACGAGCAGTACTTC. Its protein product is CSALRDSYEQYF.

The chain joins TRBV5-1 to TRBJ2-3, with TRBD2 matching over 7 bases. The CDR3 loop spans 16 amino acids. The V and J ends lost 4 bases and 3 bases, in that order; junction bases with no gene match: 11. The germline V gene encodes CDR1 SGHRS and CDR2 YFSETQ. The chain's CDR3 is CASSPTGGRETDTQYF. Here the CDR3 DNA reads TGCGCCAGCAGCCCCACGGGCGGGAGAGAGACAGATACGCAGTATTTT.

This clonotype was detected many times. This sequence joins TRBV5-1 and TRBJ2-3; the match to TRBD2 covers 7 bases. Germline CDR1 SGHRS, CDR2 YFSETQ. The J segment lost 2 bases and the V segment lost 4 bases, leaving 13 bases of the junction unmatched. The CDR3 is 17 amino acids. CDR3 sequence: CASSPPASGDSTDTQYF. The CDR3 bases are TGCGCCAGCAGCCCCCCGGCCAGCGGGGATTCCACAGATACGCAGTATTTT.

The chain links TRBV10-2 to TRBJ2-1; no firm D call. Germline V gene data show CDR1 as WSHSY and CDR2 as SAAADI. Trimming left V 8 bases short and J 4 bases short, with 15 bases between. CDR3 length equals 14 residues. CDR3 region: CASGTSVGYNEQFF. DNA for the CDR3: TGCGCCAGCGGAACCTCGGTGGGTTACAATGAGCAGTTCTTC.

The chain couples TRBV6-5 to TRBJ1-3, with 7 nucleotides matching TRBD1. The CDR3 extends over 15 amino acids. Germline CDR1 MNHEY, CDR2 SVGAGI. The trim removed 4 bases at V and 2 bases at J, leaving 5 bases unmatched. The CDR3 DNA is TGTGCCAGCAGTTCCCTGGACAGGCCTGGAAACACCATATATTTT. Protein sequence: CASSSLDRPGNTIYF.

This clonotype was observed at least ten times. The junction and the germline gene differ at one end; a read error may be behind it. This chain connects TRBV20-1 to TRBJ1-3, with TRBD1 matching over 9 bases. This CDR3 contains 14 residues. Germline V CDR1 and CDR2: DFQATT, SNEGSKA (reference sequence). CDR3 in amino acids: CSAIRDRASNAIYF. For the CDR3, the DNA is TGCAGTGCTATCCGGGACAGGGCGTCAAACGCCATATATTTT.

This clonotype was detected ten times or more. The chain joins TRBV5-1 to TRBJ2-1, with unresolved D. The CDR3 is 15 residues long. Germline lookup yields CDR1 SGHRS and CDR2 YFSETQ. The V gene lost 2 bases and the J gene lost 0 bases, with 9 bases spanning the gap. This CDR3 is CASSFSPSSYNEQFF. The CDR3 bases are TGCGCCAGCAGCTTCTCCCCTAGCTCCTACAATGAGCAGTTCTTC. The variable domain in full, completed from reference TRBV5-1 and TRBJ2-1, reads KAGVTQTPRYLIKTRGQQVTLSCSPISGHRSVSWYQQTPGQGLQFLFEYFSETQRNKGNFPGRFSGRQFSNSRSEMNVSTLELGDSALYLCASSFSPSSYNEQFFGPGTRLTVL.

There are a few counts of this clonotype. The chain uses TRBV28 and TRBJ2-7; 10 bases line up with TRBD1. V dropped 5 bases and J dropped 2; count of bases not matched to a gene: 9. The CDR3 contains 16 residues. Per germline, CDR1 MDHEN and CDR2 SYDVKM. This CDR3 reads CASSRYRDRGPYEQYF. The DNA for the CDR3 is TGTGCCAGCAGTCGATACCGGGACAGGGGACCCTACGAGCAGTACTTC.